This T cell receptor beta chain was sequenced during a study of T cell responses to AZD1222 COVID-19 vaccine. Study findings and constraints: Spike-wide coverage was observed for vaccine-associated CD4 TCRs, with dominant responses at 160-218 and 743-854. Increases in Spike-specific TCR breadth and depth were seen after two AZD1222 doses. Repertoire sampling happened only post peak T cell response.

A word on this clone: Its antigen is not identified. At one end the junction does not follow the germline gene, possibly because of a read error.

This CDR3 is built from 15 residues. The germline V gene has CDR1 SGHRS and CDR2 YFSETQ. The repertoire was sequenced with immunoSEQ multiplex PCR; TCRdb's copy has only in-frame clones and lacks some. The repertoire includes about 120,000 clones, 89% of them detected once, and approximately 6.8% sits in the top ten. The chain uses TRBV5-1 and TRBJ2-7, with D maybe TRBD1 (7 bases). Here the sequenced sample was peripheral blood, taken on day 0 of AZD1222 vaccination. The receptor was derived from an adult in good health. The CDR3 coding sequence is TGCGCCAGCAGATTGGGGGGACAGTCCCTAGAGGAGCAGTACTTC. Translation: CASRLGGQSLEEQYF.